The entry below gives a single T cell receptor (beta chain) sequence along with its context. The antigen is unknown. The data are from a study of cytomegalovirus exposure and HLA in healthy donors. Study-wide results and limits: Fewer N-insertions than the approximately 700-donor mean were reportedly shown by an Asian-associated ancestry cluster in a later analysis. A likely sequencing artifact accounted for one observed cluster of highly shared sequence variants.

CDR1 is SGHRS and CDR2 is YFSETQ in the germline V gene. The CDR3 contains 13 residues. Trimming left V 6 bases short and J 10 bases short, with 14 bases between. The primer mix had 60 Vbeta and 13 Jbeta primers. TCRdb's table, derived via immunoSEQ multiplex PCR, lists solely in-frame clones and lacks some. Altogether approximately 110,000 clones are present, over 55% being singletons, with the ten largest covering roughly 8.3%. Sequenced input: PBMCs. The chain couples TRBV5-1 to TRBJ1-6; D is possibly TRBD1 (6 bases). This TCR was recovered from a man aged 18 to 30 in good health and CMV-seropositive. The CDR3 nucleotides read TGCGCCAGCACCCCAGGGGTCCCCTCACCCCTCCACTTT. It codes for CASTPGVPSPLHF.